The rows below give T cell receptor beta chains drawn from one sample of a study of T cells in localized non-small cell lung cancer. Libraries were prepared by immunoSEQ multiplex PCR; TCRdb keeps only in-frame clonotypes and omits some of them. The top ten hold approximately 4.4% of the sample, which has over 20,000 clones, around 81% seen once. The sequenced sample was PBMCs, obtained before any cancer treatment. Receptors originate from a man aged 35 to 70 with stage II lung adenocarcinoma. Both conserved end residues are part of each CDR3. A D gene is named only where the DNA matches it firmly. Where a row states a size, it is once, few, many or the class of an expanded clone; other rows omit it.

CDR3 DNA	CDR3 protein	clone size	D gene	J gene	V gene
TGCGCCAGCAGCTTGCTCCCGGACTACAATGAGCAGTTCTTC	CASSLLPDYNEQFF	.	.	TRBJ2-1	TRBV5-1
TGCGCCAGCAGCTTTAGAGGGGCCGACGAGCAGTACTTC	CASSFRGADEQYF	.	.	TRBJ2-7	TRBV5-1
TGCGCCAGCAGCCAGAAGGATCTATACGAGCAGTACTTC	CASSQKDLYEQYF	.	.	TRBJ2-7	TRBV4-1
TGTGCCATCAGTACAGGGGACTATGGCTACACCTTC	CAISTGDYGYTF	.	TRBD1	TRBJ1-2	TRBV10-3
TGCAGCGTTTACAAGGGTTTGACGACTGAAGCTTTCTTT	CSVYKGLTTEAFF	.	.	TRBJ1-1	TRBV29-1
TGTGCCAGCAGCAGGATGGACGCGAACACCGGGGAGCTGTTTTTT	CASSRMDANTGELFF	.	.	TRBJ2-2	TRBV11-2
TGTGCCAGCAGTGAAGGAGGGACCCTAAACGGGGGTAACTATGGCTACACCTTC	CASSEGGTLNGGNYGYTF	.	.	TRBJ1-2	TRBV25-1
TGTGCCTGGAGGGTCGCAAACTATGGCTACACCTTC	CAWRVANYGYTF	.	.	TRBJ1-2	TRBV30
TGTGCCAGCAGTGAATATGTAGGCTCTGGGGCCAACGTCCTGACTTTC	CASSEYVGSGANVLTF	.	.	TRBJ2-6	TRBV25-1
TGTGCCAGCAGCCCTCCACTAGCACCCGATGAGCAGTTCTTC	CASSPPLAPDEQFF	.	.	TRBJ2-1	TRBV13
TGTGCCTGGACTCCCCGCCGGGACAGAAGATCCTACGAGCAGTACTTC	CAWTPRRDRRSYEQYF	once	TRBD1	TRBJ2-7	TRBV30
TGTGCCAGCAGTGAATTTGGCTACACCTTC	CASSEFGYTF	.	.	TRBJ1-2	TRBV6-1
TGTGCCAGCTCACCCAGCGGAGATTCACCCCTCCACTTT	CASSPSGDSPLHF	few	.	TRBJ1-6	TRBV18
TGTGCCAGCAGTGAATACTCTGGAGCTTTCTTT	CASSEYSGAFF	once	.	TRBJ1-1	TRBV2
TGTGCCAGTAGTCCGGGAGGGACGTTCCTTTTCTACTATGGCTACACCTTC	CASSPGGTFLFYYGYTF	.	.	TRBJ1-2	TRBV19